The entry below describes one T cell receptor (beta chain). Its antigen is undetermined. 60 Vbeta and 13 Jbeta primers were used in PCR. Data came from immunoSEQ multiplex PCR; TCRdb stores just in-frame clones and leaves some out. The profile covers over 150,000 clones, with roughly 73% appearing a single time and 4% to 5.5% taken by the ten largest. These data are taken from a study of cytomegalovirus exposure and HLA in healthy donors. Across the study: Falling in the Caucasian-associated ancestry cluster were 80% to 90% of under 500 genotyped donors.

Findings of the study overall: Reports state that TCR beta sequences accurately predicted most subjects' HLA-A and HLA-B alleles. The majority of TCR sequences were rare, yet some public TCRs appeared in many donors.

The germline CDR1 and CDR2 sequences are SNHLY and FYNNEI. The CDR3 length is 12 residues. The V gene lost 6 bases and the J gene lost 6 bases, with 9 bases spanning the gap. This clonotype was obtained from a male donor in good health and CMV-seronegative. The sequencing input was PBMCs. The genes are TRBV2 and TRBJ2-1; possible D gene TRBD1, 6 bases. In DNA, the CDR3 is TGTGCCAGCAGCCGGGACACCAATGAGCAGTTCTTC. This sequence encodes CASSRDTNEQFF.